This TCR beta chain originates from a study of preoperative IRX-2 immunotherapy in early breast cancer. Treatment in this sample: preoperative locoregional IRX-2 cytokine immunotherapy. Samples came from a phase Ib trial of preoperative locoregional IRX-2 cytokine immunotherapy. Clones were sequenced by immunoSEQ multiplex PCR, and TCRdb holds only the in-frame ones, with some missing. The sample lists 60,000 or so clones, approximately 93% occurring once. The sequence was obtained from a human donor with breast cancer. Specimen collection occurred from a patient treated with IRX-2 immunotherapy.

The DNA for the CDR3 is TGTGCCAGCAGCACACGGGACAGGGCAGTATGGGAGACCCAGTACTTC. This translates into CASSTRDRAVWETQYF. V gene TRBV28 combines with J gene TRBJ2-5; 9 positions match TRBD1. Looked up from germline, CDR1 is MDHEN and CDR2 is SYDVKM. V gave up 6 bases and J gave up 5 bases; unmatched junction bases: 13. CDR3 length: 16 amino acids.